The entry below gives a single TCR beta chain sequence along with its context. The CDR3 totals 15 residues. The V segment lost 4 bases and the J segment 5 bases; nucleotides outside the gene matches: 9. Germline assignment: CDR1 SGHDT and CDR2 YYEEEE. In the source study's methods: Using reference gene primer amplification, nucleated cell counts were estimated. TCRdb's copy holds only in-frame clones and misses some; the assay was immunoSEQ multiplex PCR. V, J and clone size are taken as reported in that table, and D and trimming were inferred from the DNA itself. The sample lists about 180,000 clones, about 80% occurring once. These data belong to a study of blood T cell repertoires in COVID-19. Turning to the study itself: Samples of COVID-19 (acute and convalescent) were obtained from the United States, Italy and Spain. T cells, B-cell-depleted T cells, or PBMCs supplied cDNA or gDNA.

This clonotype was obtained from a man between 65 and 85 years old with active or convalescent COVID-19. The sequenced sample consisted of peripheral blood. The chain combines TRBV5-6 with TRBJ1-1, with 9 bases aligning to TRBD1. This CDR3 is CASSASTGGRTEAFF. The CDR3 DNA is TGTGCCAGCAGCGCCTCGACAGGGGGTAGGACTGAAGCTTTCTTT.